What follows are 14 T cell receptor beta chains derived from one specimen sequenced in a study of blood T cell repertoires in COVID-19. Sequencing used immunoSEQ multiplex PCR; TCRdb keeps in-frame clones, though not all of them. This table holds 60,000 to 90,000 clones, roughly 80% found once. Sequencing was carried out using peripheral blood. The receptors derive from a man in his sixties with active or convalescent COVID-19.

This chain links TRBV19 with TRBJ1-3; no firm D call. Looked up from germline, CDR1 is LNHDA and CDR2 is SQIVND (reference sequence). The CDR3 is made up of 15 amino acids. The V and J ends lost 7 bases and 3 bases respectively, with 16 bases between them. In DNA, the CDR3 is TGTGCCAGTATCTCAAGCCTCCTTTTTGGAAACACCATATATTTT. Translating gives CASISSLLFGNTIYF.

The sample holds one count of this clone. This chain uses TRBV4-3 with TRBJ1-5, with 7 positions matching TRBD1. Trimming took 0 bases from V and 7 from J; bases not matched to a gene: 12. The germline V gene has CDR1 LGHNA and CDR2 YSLEER. The CDR3 length is 17 residues. The CDR3 coding sequence is TGCGCCAGCAGCCAAGATCCTGACAGGGATGAATTACAGCCCCAGCATTTT. Translation: CASSQDPDRDELQPQHF.

This clone has a handful of counts. The rearrangement uses TRBV12-3 or TRBV12-4 and TRBJ2-1; D ambiguous. This CDR3 is 13 amino acids long. With 1 base removed from V and 6 bases from J, the gap between germline ends came to 7 bases. The CDR3 bases are TGTGCCAGCAGTTTAGTTCCAGTCAATGAGCAGTTCTTC. Translated: CASSLVPVNEQFF.

The J gene is TRBJ2-7, the V gene TRBV12-3 or TRBV12-4; 8 bases align to TRBD1. The ends lost 4 bases at V and 5 bases at J; junction bases unmatched: 4. This CDR3 is built from 13 residues. The CDR3 coding sequence is TGTGCCAGCAGTTCTACAGGGGGAAACGAGCAGTACTTC. It yields the protein CASSSTGGNEQYF.

The V gene is TRBV5-1, the J gene TRBJ1-1, with D possibly being TRBD1 (5 bases). Germline CDR1 and CDR2: SGHRS and YFSETQ. The CDR3 spans 14 residues. The ends were cut back, 4 bases at V and 5 bases at J, with 15 bases in the middle. DNA of the CDR3: TGCGCCAGCAGCCCCTCGGGGACTGGGACTGAAGCTTTCTTT. Its translation is CASSPSGTGTEAFF.

This clone has only a few counts. The genes are TRBV5-5 and TRBJ1-4, with 7 bases that match TRBD1. Germline CDR1 is SGHKS and CDR2 is YYEKEE (reference sequence). J lost 4 bases, V lost 5 bases, and 5 bases had no gene match. CDR3 size: 14 residues. The CDR3 is CASSWDSYNEKLFF. CDR3 sequence (DNA): TGTGCCAGCAGTTGGGACAGCTATAATGAAAAACTGTTTTTT.

This clone has a handful of counts. CDR3 amino acids: CASSLGGYSNQPQHF. For the CDR3, the DNA is TGTGCCAGCAGCTTGGGAGGATATAGCAATCAGCCCCAGCATTTT. The rearrangement uses TRBV5-6 and TRBJ1-5; D unresolved. Trimming left V 0 bases short and J 0 bases short, with 7 bases between. CDR1 is SGHDT, CDR2 YYEEEE, per germline. This CDR3 has 15 residues. The entire variable domain, with the rest obtained from reference TRBV5-6 and TRBJ1-5, is as follows: DAGVTQSPTHLIKTRGQQVTLRCSPKSGHDTVSWYQQALGQGPQFIFQYYEEEERQRGNFPDRFSGHQFPNYSSELNVNALLLGDSALYLCASSLGGYSNQPQHFGDGTRLSIL.

The chain uses TRBV24-1 and TRBJ2-3, with 15 nucleotides matching TRBD2. V trimming: 2 bases; J trimming: 4 bases; junction bases outside the gene matches: 3. Germline CDR1 and CDR2: KGHDR and SFDVKD. The CDR3 runs 17 residues. The CDR3 nucleotides read TGTGCCACCAGTGATTGGACTAGCGGGGGGGAGTCAGATACGCAGTATTTT. This codes for CATSDWTSGGESDTQYF.

This chain joins TRBV27 and TRBJ2-7; D uncertain. Trimming cost V 0 bases and J 11 bases, with 17 bases left between them. The CDR3 runs 14 residues. The V gene's germline CDR1 is MNHEY and CDR2 SMNVEV (reference sequence). The CDR3 bases are TGTGCCAGCAGTTTATCGAAAACAGCCAACCCAGAGTACTTC. Translating gives CASSLSKTANPEYF.

The V and J genes are TRBV19 and TRBJ2-1, with D unclear. Germline loops: CDR1 LNHDA, CDR2 SQIVND (reference sequence). The CDR3 covers 16 residues. V lost 4 bases to trimming and J lost 0 bases, with 13 bases between them. In DNA form, the CDR3 reads TGTGCCAGTAGTAAGGCCCTACGGAGCTCCTACAATGAGCAGTTCTTC. This sequence encodes CASSKALRSSYNEQFF.

In its sample, this clone was seen once. The gene calls are TRBV19 and TRBJ2-2, with TRBD1 matching over 8 bases. V was pared by 4 bases and J by 2 bases, with 3 bases of the junction left unmatched. Germline CDR1 is LNHDA and CDR2 is SQIVND (reference sequence). This CDR3 contains 15 residues. The CDR3: CASSTGQGNTGELFF. The CDR3 bases are TGTGCCAGTAGTACAGGACAGGGCAACACCGGGGAGCTGTTTTTT.

The rearrangement uses TRBV5-4 and TRBJ1-5, with a weak D call TRBD1 (5 bases). CDR1 and CDR2 from the germline V gene are SGHNT and YYREEE (reference sequence). CDR3 length equals 14 residues. Trimming stripped 0 bases from V and 2 bases from J, with 6 bases between. CDR3 sequence (DNA): TGTGCCAGCAGCTTGGGGGGCGGCAATCAGCCCCAGCATTTT. Translation: CASSLGGGNQPQHF.

The chain carries TRBV3-1 (or the pseudogene TRBV3-2) and TRBJ2-3; 7 nucleotides match TRBD2. In germline, CDR1 is LGHDT, CDR2 YNNKEL (reference sequence). With 3 bases clipped from V and 0 bases from J, the junction kept 6 bases outside the gene matches. There are 16 residues in the CDR3. The chain's CDR3 is CASSQRGRTSTDTQYF. CDR3 nucleotide sequence: TGTGCCAGCAGCCAGCGGGGGAGAACTAGCACAGATACGCAGTATTTT.

This chain links TRBV4-3 with TRBJ1-5; D ambiguous. The CDR3 is 17 amino acids. Trimming pared 0 bases from V and 2 bases from J, leaving 14 bases between. The V gene's germline CDR1 is LGHNA and CDR2 YSLEER. The CDR3 is CASSQDLRRRGNQPQHF. CDR3 DNA sequence: TGCGCCAGCAGCCAAGATCTAAGGCGGAGGGGCAATCAGCCCCAGCATTTT.